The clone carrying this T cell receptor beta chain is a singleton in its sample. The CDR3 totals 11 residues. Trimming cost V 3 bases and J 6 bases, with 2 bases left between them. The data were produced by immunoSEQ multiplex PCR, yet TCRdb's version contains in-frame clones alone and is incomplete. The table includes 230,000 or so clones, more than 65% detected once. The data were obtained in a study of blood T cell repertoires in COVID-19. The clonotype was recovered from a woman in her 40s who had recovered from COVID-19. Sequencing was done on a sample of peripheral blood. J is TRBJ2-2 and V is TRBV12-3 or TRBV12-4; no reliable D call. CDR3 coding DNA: TGTGCCAGCAGTTTCTCCGGGGAGCTGTTTTTT. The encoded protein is CASSFSGELFF.